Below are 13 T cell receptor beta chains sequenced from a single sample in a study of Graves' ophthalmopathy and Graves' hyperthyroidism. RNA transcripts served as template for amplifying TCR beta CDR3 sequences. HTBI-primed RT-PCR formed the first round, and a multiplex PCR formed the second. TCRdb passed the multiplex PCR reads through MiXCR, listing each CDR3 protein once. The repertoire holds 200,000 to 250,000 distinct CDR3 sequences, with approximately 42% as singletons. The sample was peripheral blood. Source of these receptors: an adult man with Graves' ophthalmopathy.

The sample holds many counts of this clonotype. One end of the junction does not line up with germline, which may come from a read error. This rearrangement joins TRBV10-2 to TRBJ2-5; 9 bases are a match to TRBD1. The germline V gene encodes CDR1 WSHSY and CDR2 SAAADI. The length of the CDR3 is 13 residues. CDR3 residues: CASRDRGKETQYF. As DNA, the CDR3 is TGTGCCAGCAGAGACAGGGGGAAAGAGACCCAGTACTTC.

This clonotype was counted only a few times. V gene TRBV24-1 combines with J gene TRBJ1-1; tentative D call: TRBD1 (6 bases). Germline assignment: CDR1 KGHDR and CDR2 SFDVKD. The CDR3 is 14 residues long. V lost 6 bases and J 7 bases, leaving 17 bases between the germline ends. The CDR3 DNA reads TGTGCCACCAGTACTGCCGGGGCCAGGGGTGAAGCTTTCTTT. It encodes CATSTAGARGEAFF.

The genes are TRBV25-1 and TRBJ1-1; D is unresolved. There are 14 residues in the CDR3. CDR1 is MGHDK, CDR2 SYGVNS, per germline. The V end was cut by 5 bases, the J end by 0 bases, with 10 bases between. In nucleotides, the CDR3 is TGTGCCAGCAGTCCCCAGGTGGTGAACACTGAAGCTTTCTTT. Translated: CASSPQVVNTEAFF. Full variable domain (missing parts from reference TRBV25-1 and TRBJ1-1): EADIYQTPRYLVIGTGKKITLECSQTMGHDKMYWYQQDPGMELHLIHYSYGVNSTEKGDLSSESTVSRIRTEHFPLTLESARPSHTSQYLCASSPQVVNTEAFFGQGTRLTVV.

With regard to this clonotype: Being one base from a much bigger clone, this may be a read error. The CDR3 sequence: CANSTRTAAFF. The CDR3 DNA sequence: TGTGCCAATAGTACTCGGACAGCGGCTTTCTTT. The chain combines TRBV19 with TRBJ1-1; possible D gene TRBD1, 6 bases. The CDR3 is 11 residues long. The V gene's germline CDR1 is LNHDA and CDR2 SQIVND (reference sequence). Based on the CDR3 plus reference TRBV19 and TRBJ1-1, the full variable domain is DGGITQSPKYLFRKEGQNVTLSCEQNLNHDAMYWYRQDPGQGLRLIYYSQIVNDFQKGDIAEGYSVSREKKESFPLTVTSAQKNPTAFYLCANSTRTAAFFGQGTRLTVV.

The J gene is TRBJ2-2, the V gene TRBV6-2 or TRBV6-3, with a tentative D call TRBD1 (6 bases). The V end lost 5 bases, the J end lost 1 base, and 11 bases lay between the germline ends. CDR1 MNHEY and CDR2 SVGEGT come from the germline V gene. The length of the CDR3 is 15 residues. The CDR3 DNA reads TGTGCCAGCAGTACAGGGAACCTGAACACCGGGGAGCTGTTTTTT. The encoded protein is CASSTGNLNTGELFF.

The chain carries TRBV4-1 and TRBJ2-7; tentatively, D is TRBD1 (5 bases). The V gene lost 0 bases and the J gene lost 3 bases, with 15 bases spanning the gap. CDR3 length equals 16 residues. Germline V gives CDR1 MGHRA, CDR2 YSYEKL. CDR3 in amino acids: CASSQEGQGRGYEQYF. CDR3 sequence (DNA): TGCGCCAGCAGCCAAGAGGGTCAGGGTAGGGGCTACGAGCAGTACTTC.

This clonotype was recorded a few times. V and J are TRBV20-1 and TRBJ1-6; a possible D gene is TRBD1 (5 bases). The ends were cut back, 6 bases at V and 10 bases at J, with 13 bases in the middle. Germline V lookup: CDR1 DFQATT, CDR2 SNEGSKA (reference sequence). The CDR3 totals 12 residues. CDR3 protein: CSAGTLSSPLHF. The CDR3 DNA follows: TGCAGTGCCGGGACCTTATCCTCACCCCTCCACTTT.

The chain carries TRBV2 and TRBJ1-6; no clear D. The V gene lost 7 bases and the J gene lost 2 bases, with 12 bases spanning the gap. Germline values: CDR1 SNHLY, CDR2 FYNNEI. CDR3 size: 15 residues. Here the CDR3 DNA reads TGTGCCAGCACGCTATCGGGTCCCTATAATTCACCCCTCCACTTT. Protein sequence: CASTLSGPYNSPLHF.

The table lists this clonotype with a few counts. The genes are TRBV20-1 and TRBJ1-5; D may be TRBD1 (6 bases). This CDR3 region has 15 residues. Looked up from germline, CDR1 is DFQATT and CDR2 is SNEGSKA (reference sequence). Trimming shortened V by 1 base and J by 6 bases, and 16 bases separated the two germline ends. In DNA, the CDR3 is TGCAGTGCTAGAGCTGGGACTGCCAGGGGTCAGCCCCAGCATTTT. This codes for CSARAGTARGQPQHF.

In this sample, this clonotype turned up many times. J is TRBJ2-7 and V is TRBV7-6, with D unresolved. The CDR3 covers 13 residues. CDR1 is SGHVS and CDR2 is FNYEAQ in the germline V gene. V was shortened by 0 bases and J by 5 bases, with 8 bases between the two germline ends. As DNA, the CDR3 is TGTGCCAGCAGCTTAGCGCTGATAGACGAGCAGTACTTC. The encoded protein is CASSLALIDEQYF.

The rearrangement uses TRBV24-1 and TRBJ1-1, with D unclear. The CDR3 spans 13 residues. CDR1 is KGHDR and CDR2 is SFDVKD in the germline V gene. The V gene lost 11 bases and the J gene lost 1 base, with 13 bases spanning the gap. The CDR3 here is CASRPMANTEAFF. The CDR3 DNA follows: TGTGCCAGCAGGCCGATGGCGAACACTGAAGCTTTCTTT.

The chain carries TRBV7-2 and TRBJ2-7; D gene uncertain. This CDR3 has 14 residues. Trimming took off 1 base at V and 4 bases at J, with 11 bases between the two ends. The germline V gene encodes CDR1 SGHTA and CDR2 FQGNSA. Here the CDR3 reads CASSLGSVRYEQYF. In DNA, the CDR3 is TGTGCCAGCAGCTTAGGTTCCGTCAGGTACGAGCAGTACTTC.

CDR3 region: CASSFGGTGGRNTEAFF. The CDR3 region has the DNA TGTGCCAGTAGTTTCGGAGGGACAGGGGGACGGAACACTGAAGCTTTCTTT. This sequence joins TRBV19 and TRBJ1-1; 11 bases agree with TRBD1. Germline V gene sequence: CDR1 LNHDA, CDR2 SQIVND (reference sequence). With V trimmed by 5 bases and J by 1 base, 9 bases remained unmatched. CDR3 size: 17 residues.